This paragraph covers one T cell receptor (beta chain) sequence. Trimming took 5 bases from V and 3 from J; bases not matched to a gene: 3. CDR1 SNHLY and CDR2 FYNNEI come from the germline V gene. The CDR3 is made up of 15 amino acids. This sample was included in a study of T cells in localized non-small cell lung cancer. Generated by immunoSEQ multiplex PCR, the TCRdb table keeps only in-frame clones and is missing some. The sample records about 52,000 clones, approximately 86% being singletons. Sequenced here: PBMCs, sampled before any cancer treatment. The V gene is TRBV2, the J gene TRBJ2-2, with 10 bases identical to TRBD2. The receptor was isolated from a female donor with stage II lung adenocarcinoma. The CDR3 spells CASSYLAGDTGELFF. The CDR3 bases are TGTGCCAGCAGTTACCTAGCGGGGGACACCGGGGAGCTGTTTTTT. The variable domain in full, completed from reference TRBV2 and TRBJ2-2, reads EPEVTQTPSHQVTQMGQEVILRCVPISNHLYFYWYRQILGQKVEFLVSFYNNEISEKSEIFDDQFSVERPDGSNFTLKIRSTKLEDSAMYFCASSYLAGDTGELFFGEGSRLTVL.